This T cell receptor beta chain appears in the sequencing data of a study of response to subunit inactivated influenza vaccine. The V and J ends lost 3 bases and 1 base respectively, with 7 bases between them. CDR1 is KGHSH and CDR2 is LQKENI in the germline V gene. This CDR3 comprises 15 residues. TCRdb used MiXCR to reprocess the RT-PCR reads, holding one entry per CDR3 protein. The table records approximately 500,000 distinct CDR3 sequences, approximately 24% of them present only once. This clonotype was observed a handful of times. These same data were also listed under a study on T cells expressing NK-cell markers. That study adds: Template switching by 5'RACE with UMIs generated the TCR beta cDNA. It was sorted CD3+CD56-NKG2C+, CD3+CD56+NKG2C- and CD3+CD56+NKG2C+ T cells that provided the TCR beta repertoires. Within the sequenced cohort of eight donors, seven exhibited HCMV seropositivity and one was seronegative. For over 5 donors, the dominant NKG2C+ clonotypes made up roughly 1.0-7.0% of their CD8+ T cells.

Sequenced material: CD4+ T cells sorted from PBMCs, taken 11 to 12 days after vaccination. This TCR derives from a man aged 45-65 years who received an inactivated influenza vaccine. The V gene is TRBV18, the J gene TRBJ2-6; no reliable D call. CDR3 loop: CASSPENSGANVLTF. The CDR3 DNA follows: TGTGCCAGCTCACCGGAGAATTCTGGGGCCAACGTCCTGACTTTC.